This record looks at one TCR beta chain sequence and its context. Its antigen target is currently unknown. Base qualities are not provided; no much larger clone lies one nucleotide away. The data are from a study of shared clonotypes between healthy human individuals (dated by TCRdb to 2020 to 2021). Notes on the research overall: A couple of women and a few men aged 18 to 49 years were included in the cohort. Per donor, three plates each were used for CD4 naive and CD4 memory, two for CD8 naive, and one for CD8 memory. Blood TCR repertoires of roughly five healthy adults were deeply sequenced to estimate repertoire size and the extent of clonotype sharing between individuals. Per donor, leukapheresis produced somewhere between about 0.8 and 9 billion PBMCs. To increase sequencing depth and limit assay-specific biases, different laboratories used diverse techniques to prepare libraries and sequence TCR repertoires.

Healthy HIV-negative adults with no recently reported acute infections or vaccinations were included as donors. Every donor was a Caucasian adult living in Nashville, Tennessee, USA. CD4+ T cells were enriched by magnetic negative selection; naive cells were then positively selected on CD45RA, and the negative fraction formed the memory subset. Blood was collected by leukapheresis, and PBMCs were isolated by Ficoll-Histopaque density gradient centrifugation and then cryopreserved in liquid nitrogen vapor phase. Analytical flow cytometry was used to check the purity and quantity of each magnetically sorted T cell population. Each sorted fraction had its genomic DNA isolated and then quantified by UV absorbance on a Nanodrop 2000c. TCR CDR3 regions were amplified from genomic DNA by multiplex PCR using the deep immunoSEQ assay. Extracted genomic DNA from each cell subset was distributed evenly across all wells of several immunoSEQ 96-well plates, and each plate was treated as a replicate. For sorted subsets, roughly 190 ng of genomic DNA, equivalent to 25,000 to 35,000 T cell genomes, went into each replicate PCR. Purified libraries were quantified with a Qubit 3.0 fluorometer, sized on a Bioanalyzer 2100, and re-quantified with the KAPA Library Quantification kit. A separate single-read 150-cycle Illumina NextSeq 550 flow cell was used to sequence each immunoSEQ 96-well plate. The paper's data handling went like this. Because the immunoSEQ output included only junctional sequences and no quality scores, the filtering could not be the same as the filtering used for full-length reads. Sequences were annotated with PyIR, a Python wrapper for IgBLAST v1.9, and V/J genes and CDR3 were assigned using IMGT germline references. Reads were removed for weak V/J assignments (E-value above 1e-6), missing CDR3, stop codons, out-of-frame junctions, or ambiguous translated residues. A V3J clonotype was defined by an identical inferred V gene, J gene, and CDR3 amino acid sequence. To compute the percentage overlap between repertoires, the number of shared unique clonotypes was divided by the size of the smaller repertoire. RTK rarefaction, the Chao1 estimator, and Recon v2.1 estimates of unobserved clonotypes were used to assess repertoire richness. Generation probabilities were computed with OLGA for all TCRbeta clonotypes obtained by the gDNA method from several donors. TCRdb obtained this table from immuneACCESS and retained in-frame rearrangements with V and J assigned. These tables miss some clones; where compared with another copy, unresolved V genes account for less than half of the shortfall, and the remainder is unexplained. The V and J calls and clone size are taken from that table; D and trimming were inferred from the DNA. Here the sample has 600,000 to 700,000 clones; about 80% occur a single time. The ten largest clonotypes hold around 2% of the sample.

Taken from the germline V gene, the CDR1 and CDR2 loops are ENHRY and SYGVKD. The CDR3 has 15 amino acids, counting the end cysteine and phenylalanine. Just the 45-base CDR3 DNA is kept, in frame starting at base 1. V loses 10 bases, J loses 4 bases, and the germline ends lie 23 bases apart. Beyond this particular receptor, the publication reports: Incomplete sequencing was indicated by rarefaction of sorted-subset datasets, despite the large sequencing depth. Because the study included a small number of donors, the genetic and exposure-history diversity represented was limited. Clonotypes shared by all four sorted-subset donors showed higher generation probabilities than non-shared clonotypes. Sampling was restricted to blood, and TCR repertoires in tissues likely differ from the TCR repertoires found in blood. When several donors were compared, the shared fraction of clonotypes was 5% to 6.5% for naive CD4, 3% to 4% for naive CD8, 2.3% for memory CD4, and under 0.5% for memory CD8. Pairwise subsampling indicated that sequencing depth was expected to affect the degree of clonotype sharing among donors. Larger estimated clonotype richness was generally found for naive subsets than for memory subsets.

Rearrangement joined TRBV10-3 to TRBJ2-7; 5 matching bases give a weak D call of TRBD1. This TCR was sampled from a woman aged 25-40 years in good health. Specimen: memory CD4+ T cells sorted from blood. The cell subset or site label on this specimen signifies: CD45RA-negative fraction. The DNA sequence reads TGTGCCACCTCAGCGCCCGGGCAGGGCCTTTACGAGCAGTACTTC. The translation is CATSAPGQGLYEQYF.